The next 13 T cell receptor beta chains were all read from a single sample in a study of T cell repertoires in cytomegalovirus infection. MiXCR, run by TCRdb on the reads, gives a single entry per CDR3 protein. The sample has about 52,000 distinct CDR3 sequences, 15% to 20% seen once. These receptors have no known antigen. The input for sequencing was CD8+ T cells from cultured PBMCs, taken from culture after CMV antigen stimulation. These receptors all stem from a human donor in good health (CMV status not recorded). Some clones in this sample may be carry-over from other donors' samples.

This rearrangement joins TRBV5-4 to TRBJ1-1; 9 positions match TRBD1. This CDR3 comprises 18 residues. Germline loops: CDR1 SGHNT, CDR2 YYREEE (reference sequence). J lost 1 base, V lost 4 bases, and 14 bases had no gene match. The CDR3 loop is CASSVYRGLRVENTEAFF. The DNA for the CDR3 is TGTGCCAGCAGCGTGTACAGGGGGCTACGGGTGGAGAACACTGAAGCTTTCTTT.

The CDR3 sequence: CASSQLWTEANYGYTF. The CDR3, as DNA: TGTGCCAGCAGCCAACTTTGGACAGAGGCTAACTATGGCTACACCTTC. This chain joins TRBV7-2 and TRBJ1-2, with D tentatively TRBD1 (6 bases). The length of the CDR3 is 16 residues. Trimming removed 5 bases at V and 0 bases at J, with 16 bases between. Germline V lookup: CDR1 SGHTA, CDR2 FQGNSA. The whole variable domain, remainder taken from reference TRBV7-2 and TRBJ1-2, is GAGVSQSPSNKVTEKGKDVELRCDPISGHTALYWYRQSLGQGLEFLIYFQGNSAPDKSGLPSDRFSAERTGGSVSTLTIQRTQQEDSAVYLCASSQLWTEANYGYTFGSGTRLTVV.

The CDR3 sequence: CASSAGTDNSPLHF. Written as DNA, the CDR3 is TGTGCCAGCAGTGCCGGGACCGATAATTCACCCCTCCACTTT. The rearrangement joins TRBV27 to TRBJ1-6, with D perhaps TRBD1 (5 bases). V was clipped by 5 bases and J by 5 bases, with 10 bases between them. The CDR3 spans 14 residues. CDR1 and CDR2 from the germline V gene are MNHEY and SMNVEV (reference sequence).

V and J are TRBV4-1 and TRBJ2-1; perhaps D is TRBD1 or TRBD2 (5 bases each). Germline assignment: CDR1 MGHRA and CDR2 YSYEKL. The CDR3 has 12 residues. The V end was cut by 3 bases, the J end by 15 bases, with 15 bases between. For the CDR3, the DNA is TGCGCCAGCAGCCATGCAACCGGGACGGTGTTCTTC. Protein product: CASSHATGTVFF.

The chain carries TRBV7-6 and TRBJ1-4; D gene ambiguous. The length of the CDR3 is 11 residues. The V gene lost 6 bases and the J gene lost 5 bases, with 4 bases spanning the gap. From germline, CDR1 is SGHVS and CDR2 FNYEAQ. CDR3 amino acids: CASRSNEKLFF. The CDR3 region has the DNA TGTGCCAGCAGGAGCAATGAAAAACTGTTTTTT.

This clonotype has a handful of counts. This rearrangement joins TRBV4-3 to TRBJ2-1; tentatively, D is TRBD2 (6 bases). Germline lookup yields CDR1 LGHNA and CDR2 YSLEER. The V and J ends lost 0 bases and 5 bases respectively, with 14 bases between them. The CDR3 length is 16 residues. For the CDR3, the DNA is TGCGCCAGCAGCCAAGAAAGGCGGGGTTATAACAATGAGCAGTTCTTC. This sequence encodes CASSQERRGYNNEQFF.

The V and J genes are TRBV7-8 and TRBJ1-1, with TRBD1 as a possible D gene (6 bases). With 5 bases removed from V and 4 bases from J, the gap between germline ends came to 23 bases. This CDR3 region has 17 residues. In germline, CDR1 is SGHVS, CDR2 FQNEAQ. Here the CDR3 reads CASSLGRRGEYGTEAFF. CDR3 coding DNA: TGTGCCAGCAGCCTAGGGCGAAGGGGGGAGTATGGCACTGAAGCTTTCTTT.

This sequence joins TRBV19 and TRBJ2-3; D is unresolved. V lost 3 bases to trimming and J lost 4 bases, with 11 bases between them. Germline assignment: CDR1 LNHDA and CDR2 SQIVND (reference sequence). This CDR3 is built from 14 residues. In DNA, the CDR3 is TGTGCCAGTAGTATGGCCTGGGTCCCAGATACGCAGTATTTT. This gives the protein CASSMAWVPDTQYF.

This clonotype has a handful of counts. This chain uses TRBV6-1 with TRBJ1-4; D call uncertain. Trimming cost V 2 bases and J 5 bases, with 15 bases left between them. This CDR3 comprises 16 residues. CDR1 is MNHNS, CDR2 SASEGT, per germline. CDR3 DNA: TGTGCCAGCAGTGAACCAATCGACTCGCCGAATGAAAAACTGTTTTTT. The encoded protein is CASSEPIDSPNEKLFF.

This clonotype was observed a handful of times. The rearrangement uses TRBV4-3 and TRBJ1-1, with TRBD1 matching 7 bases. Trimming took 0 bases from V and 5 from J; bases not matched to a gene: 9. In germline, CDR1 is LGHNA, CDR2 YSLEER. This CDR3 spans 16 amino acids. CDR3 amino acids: CASSQDLKGAGTEAFF. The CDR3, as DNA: TGCGCCAGCAGCCAAGATTTGAAGGGGGCGGGGACTGAAGCTTTCTTT.

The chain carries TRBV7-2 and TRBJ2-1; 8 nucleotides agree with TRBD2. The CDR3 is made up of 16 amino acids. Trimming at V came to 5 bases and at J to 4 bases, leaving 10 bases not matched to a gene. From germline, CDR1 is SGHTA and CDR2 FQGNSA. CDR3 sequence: CASSTAGGGVYNEQFF. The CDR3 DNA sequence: TGTGCCAGCAGCACCGCGGGGGGCGGAGTTTACAATGAGCAGTTCTTC.

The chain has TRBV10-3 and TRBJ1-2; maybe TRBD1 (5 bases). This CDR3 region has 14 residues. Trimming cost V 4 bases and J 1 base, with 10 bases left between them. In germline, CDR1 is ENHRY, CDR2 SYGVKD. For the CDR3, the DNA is TGTGCCATCAGTGGGACATATCTTAACTATGGCTACACCTTC. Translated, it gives CAISGTYLNYGYTF.

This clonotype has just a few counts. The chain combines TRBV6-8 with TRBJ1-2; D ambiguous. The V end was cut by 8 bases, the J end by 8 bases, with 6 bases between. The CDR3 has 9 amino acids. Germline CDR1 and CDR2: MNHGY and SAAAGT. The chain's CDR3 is CASAQGYTF. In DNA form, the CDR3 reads TGTGCCAGCGCCCAGGGCTACACCTTC.